Given below is one T cell receptor beta chain in context. TCRdb's table, derived via immunoSEQ multiplex PCR, lists solely in-frame clones and lacks some. This sample yields about 59,000 clones, of which about 90% are seen a single time; roughly 6.5% belongs to the top ten. The data are from a study of T cell changes during pregnancy in multiple sclerosis. The CDR3 sequence is 16 residues long. CDR1 is SGHDN and CDR2 is FVKESK in the germline V gene. J gave up 1 base and V 1 base, and 2 bases lay outside the gene matches. The rearrangement uses TRBV14 and TRBJ2-1, with 9 bases identical to TRBD2. This TCR derives from a female donor in good health, enrolled as a control in a pregnancy study. The material sequenced was peripheral blood, taken in the third trimester of pregnancy. The CDR3 sequence is CASSQGSGRSYNEQFF. As DNA, the CDR3 is TGTGCCAGCAGCCAAGGTAGCGGGAGATCCTACAATGAGCAGTTCTTC.